Given below is one T cell receptor (beta chain) in context. Its specificity is unknown. This CDR3 contains 12 residues. From germline, CDR1 is MGHRA and CDR2 YSYEKL. Trimming cost V 0 bases and J 10 bases, with 7 bases left between them. Method: immunoSEQ multiplex PCR; TCRdb's copy keeps in-frame clones and lacks some. The sample yields roughly 650,000 clones, about 96% seen once. Selected positively for CCR7 and CD45RO-negative, naive CD8 cells excluded terminally differentiated effector memory CD45RA+ cells. This entry comes from a study of shared clonotypes between healthy human individuals. Regarding the study as a whole: Limited genetic and exposure-history diversity came from having few donors.

This chain joins TRBV4-1 and TRBJ2-1; D gene ambiguous. The sequencing input was naive CD8+ T cells sorted from blood. The source is a woman in her 30s in good health. CDR3 protein: CASSQEVEEQFF. DNA of the CDR3: TGCGCCAGCAGCCAAGAAGTTGAAGAGCAGTTCTTC.